These T cell receptor beta chains were read from a single sample in a study of blood T cell repertoires in COVID-19. The protocol was immunoSEQ multiplex PCR, while the TCRdb copy is restricted to in-frame clones and leaves out a portion. Here the sample spans roughly 200,000 clones, 75% to 90% being singletons. The source material was PBMCs or T cells enriched from blood (not recorded which). The receptors shown here come from a woman aged 25-40 years who had been exposed to COVID-19. Each CDR3 is given with its conserved first and last residue. A D gene is named only where the DNA matches it firmly. Only part of the rows carry a size: once, few, many, or a class if the clone is expanded.

TRBV19	NA	TRBJ1-1	NA	TGTGCCAGTAGTATTGAGGGTTGGAACACTGAAGCTTTCTTT	CASSIEGWNTEAFF
TRBV18	NA	TRBJ1-2	TRBD1	TGTGCCAGCTCACACCCGGGACAGGGGGCCCATGGCTACACCTTC	CASSHPGQGAHGYTF
TRBV5-6	few	TRBJ1-2	NA	TGTGCCAGCAGCACCCCAGGGATCCATGGCTACACCTTC	CASSTPGIHGYTF
TRBV19	NA	TRBJ1-1	NA	TGTGCCAGTAGTTGGGGGGGGGACATGAACACTGAAGCTTTCTTT	CASSWGGDMNTEAFF
TRBV19	NA	TRBJ1-2	TRBD1	TGTGCCAGTAGCACAGGGGGTTCGGGGGGAGGCTATGGCTACACCTTC	CASSTGGSGGGYGYTF
TRBV29-1	NA	TRBJ2-1	TRBD2	TGCAGCGTTGTAGGCATAGCGGGGGGATACAATAATGAGCAGTTCTTC	CSVVGIAGGYNNEQFF
TRBV6-1	NA	TRBJ1-4	NA	TGTGCCAGCAGTGAAGCGCGGGGGTTTAATGAAAAACTGTTTTTT	CASSEARGFNEKLFF
TRBV19	NA	TRBJ1-5	TRBD1	TGTGCCAGTCGGGACAGGGTGAGTCCCAATCAGCCCCAGCATTTT	CASRDRVSPNQPQHF
TRBV19	NA	TRBJ2-2	NA	TGTGCCAGTAGTATGGTACAGAACACCGGGGAGCTGTTTTTT	CASSMVQNTGELFF
TRBV5-4	NA	TRBJ2-7	TRBD1	TGTGCCAGCAGCCCCACGCCCCCCGGGACAGGGGACTACGAGCAGTACTTC	CASSPTPPGTGDYEQYF
TRBV10-3	NA	TRBJ2-1	TRBD2	TGTGCCACCAGACTAGCGGACAATGAGCAGTTCTTC	CATRLADNEQFF
TRBV27	NA	TRBJ2-1	NA	TGTGCCAGCAGTTTAACCCCGGGACACGCCAAGAAGAGCAATGAGCAGTTCTTC	CASSLTPGHAKKSNEQFF
TRBV19	NA	TRBJ1-1	TRBD1	TGTGCCAGTTCCGACAGGGCGGACACTGAAGCTTTCTTT	CASSDRADTEAFF
TRBV27	NA	TRBJ1-1	NA	TGTGCCAGCAGTCTAGGACTCGGATGGGAGAGCACTGAAGCTTTCTTT	CASSLGLGWESTEAFF
TRBV29-1	NA	TRBJ2-7	NA	TGCAGCGTGCGACAGGGACTGATCTACGAGCAGTACTTC	CSVRQGLIYEQYF
TRBV7-9	NA	TRBJ1-1	NA	TGTGCCAGCAGCTCCGGTGAGGGGAACACTGAAGCTTTCTTT	CASSSGEGNTEAFF
TRBV21-1	NA	TRBJ1-1	NA	TGTGCCAGTCCCACAGGGCTAGGCACTGAAGCTTTCTTT	CASPTGLGTEAFF
TRBV18	NA	TRBJ1-3	NA	TGTGCCAGCTCATCAACCAACACCCCGAATTCGCCTGGAAACACCATATATTTT	CASSSTNTPNSPGNTIYF
TRBV28	few	TRBJ1-5	NA	TGTGCCAGCAGTTTGCCCTCGGGGGAAGGGCAGCCCCAGCATTTT	CASSLPSGEGQPQHF
TRBV5-4	medium-sized	TRBJ1-2	NA	TGTGCCAGCAGCTTGGATGTACAGGGCTATGGCTACACCTTC	CASSLDVQGYGYTF
TRBV11-2	NA	TRBJ2-5	NA	TGTGCCAGCAGCTTAGGACCACAGGGACAAGAGACCCAGTACTTC	CASSLGPQGQETQYF
TRBV15	NA	TRBJ2-7	TRBD2	TGTGCCACCAGCACGTTAGCGGGGGCTACCTACGAGCAGTACTTC	CATSTLAGATYEQYF
TRBV5-6	NA	TRBJ2-7	NA	TGTGCCAGCAGCTTGGCGACTGACGTGGCTTTTCTATCCTACGAGCAGTACTTC	CASSLATDVAFLSYEQYF
TRBV19	NA	TRBJ2-7	NA	TGTGCCAGTAGTACCCTCGCAGCCTACGAGCAGTACTTC	CASSTLAAYEQYF
TRBV12-3/TRBV12-4	NA	TRBJ2-5	NA	TGTGCCAGCAGACCCCCCGGGGGGACCCAGTACTTC	CASRPPGGTQYF
TRBV29-1	NA	TRBJ2-5	NA	TGCAGCGTTACGACATTCGCAGAGACCCAGTACTTC	CSVTTFAETQYF
TRBV6-5	few	TRBJ1-5	TRBD1	TGTGCCAGCAGTTGGGGGACAGGTGATCAGCCCCAGCATTTT	CASSWGTGDQPQHF